This is a list of T cell receptor beta chains from one sample in a study of blood T cell repertoires in COVID-19. Sequencing was performed with immunoSEQ multiplex PCR; in TCRdb, only in-frame clones are kept and a portion is missing. The table has 220,000 or so clones, about four fifths seen once; the top ten hold about 7%. The material sequenced was PBMCs or T cells enriched from blood (not recorded which). The receptors stem from a woman aged 40-49 years who had recovered from COVID-19. Both conserved end residues are part of each CDR3. The D gene is left open where the match is weak. Part of the rows lack a size; the others show once, few, many or a class for expanded clones.

v_gene	j_gene	d_gene	abundance	CDR3nt	CDR3aa
TRBV7-9	TRBJ2-1	.	.	TGTGCCAGCAGCTTTTCCGGGGGTGCTAACAATGAGCAGTTCTTC	CASSFSGGANNEQFF
TRBV7-2	TRBJ2-3	.	.	TGTGCCAGCAGCTGGGTCGGGATGACTAGCACAGATACGCAGTATTTT	CASSWVGMTSTDTQYF
TRBV5-1	TRBJ1-4	TRBD1	.	TGCGCCAGCAGGACGACGAGAGACAGGGAAATAGAAAAACTGTTTTTT	CASRTTRDREIEKLFF
TRBV3-1/TRBV3-2	TRBJ1-2	.	.	TGTGCCAGCAGCCCCCCTCGAGGGTATGGCTACACCTTC	CASSPPRGYGYTF
TRBV28	TRBJ2-1	TRBD2	.	TGTGCCAGCAGTTTCTCTATGGGGGAGGGGATTTACAATGAGCAGTTCTTC	CASSFSMGEGIYNEQFF
TRBV28	TRBJ1-5	TRBD1	.	TGTGCCAGCAGCATTACCGGGACAGGTGGCAATCAGCCCCAGCATTTT	CASSITGTGGNQPQHF
TRBV27	TRBJ1-2	.	few	TGTGCCAGCAAAGGGGTGCACTATGGCTACACCTTC	CASKGVHYGYTF
TRBV10-3	TRBJ2-5	TRBD2	once	TGTGCCACCTCGGGACTAGCGGAGGTAGAGACCCAGTACTTC	CATSGLAEVETQYF
TRBV19	TRBJ1-5	TRBD1	once	TGTGCCAGTAGTATAACAGGGGGGGGTCAGCCCCAGCATTTT	CASSITGGGQPQHF
TRBV29-1	TRBJ1-1	.	.	TGCAGCGTTGCTCATGACAGGAACACTGAAGCTTTCTTT	CSVAHDRNTEAFF
TRBV12-3/TRBV12-4	TRBJ1-2	TRBD1	.	TGTGCCAGCAGTCGGACAGGGGATGGCTACACCTTC	CASSRTGDGYTF
TRBV18	TRBJ1-2	.	.	TGTGCCAGCTCAGAGGTGACTAACTATGGCTACACCTTC	CASSEVTNYGYTF
TRBV5-1	TRBJ2-3	TRBD2	few	TGCGCCAGCAGCTCGCAATCTAGCGGGAGGGCCACAGATACGCAGTATTTT	CASSSQSSGRATDTQYF
TRBV10-1	TRBJ1-2	.	.	TGCGCCAGCACTGATACTAGGCACTATGGCTACACCTTC	CASTDTRHYGYTF
TRBV30	TRBJ1-3	.	.	TGTGCCTGGAGTGTACCCAGGTTCTCTGGAAACACCATATATTTT	CAWSVPRFSGNTIYF
TRBV9	TRBJ1-2	.	.	TGTGCCAGCAGCCCCGGGGGACTGCTACTGTATGGCTACACCTTC	CASSPGGLLLYGYTF
TRBV6-2/TRBV6-3	TRBJ2-1	TRBD2	.	TGTGCCAGCAGTTACCTACGGGACAGGACTAGCGGCCTATACAATGAGCAGTTCTTC	CASSYLRDRTSGLYNEQFF
TRBV21-1	TRBJ2-1	.	few	TGTGCCAGGATACAACCGGGACTAGCGAACAATGAGCAGTTCTTC	CARIQPGLANNEQFF
TRBV5-1	TRBJ2-3	.	.	TGCGCCAGCGGGCAGAACACAGATACGCAGTATTTT	CASGQNTDTQYF
TRBV20-1	TRBJ1-1	.	.	TGCAGTGCTAGTCTTCCGGGGTTGAACACTGAAGCTTTCTTT	CSASLPGLNTEAFF
TRBV7-9	TRBJ1-3	.	.	TGTGCCAGCAGCCGAGGTTATGAAAACACCATATATTTT	CASSRGYENTIYF
TRBV27	TRBJ1-5	TRBD1	.	TGTGCCAGCACCGGGACAGGGAGGTTTGGGCCCCAGCATTTT	CASTGTGRFGPQHF
TRBV18	TRBJ2-7	TRBD2	.	TGTGCCAGCTCAGGGACTAGCGAAGACGACGAGCAGTACTTC	CASSGTSEDDEQYF
TRBV5-6	TRBJ2-5	TRBD1	.	TGTGCCAGCAGCTGGCAGGGGGCGAGAGAGACCCAGTACTTC	CASSWQGARETQYF
TRBV5-1	TRBJ2-1	TRBD2	.	TGCGCCAGCAGCTTGGGGCAGACTAGCGGGAATAATGAGCAGTTCTTC	CASSLGQTSGNNEQFF
TRBV5-1	TRBJ2-7	TRBD1	.	TGCGCCAGCAGCCCGATGACAGGGCCCTACGAGCAGTACTTC	CASSPMTGPYEQYF
TRBV30	TRBJ1-6	TRBD1	once	TGTGCCTGGGACGCCCAGGGGGTAAATTCACCCCTCCACTTT	CAWDAQGVNSPLHF
TRBV4-3	TRBJ1-2	TRBD1	.	TGCGCCAGCAGCCAAACAATACAGGGGAACTATGGCTACACCTTC	CASSQTIQGNYGYTF
TRBV7-2	TRBJ1-6	.	.	TGTGCCAGCAGCTTAGGAGCCCCACAGGGAATGGGCGATTCACCCCTCCACTTT	CASSLGAPQGMGDSPLHF
TRBV2	TRBJ1-5	.	.	TGTGCCAGCAGTGCAGGGGCCAATCAGCCCCAGCATTTT	CASSAGANQPQHF
TRBV27	TRBJ1-1	.	.	TGTGCCAGCAGTTTATATACTGAGGGTACTGAAGCTTTCTTT	CASSLYTEGTEAFF
TRBV2	TRBJ1-1	.	.	TGTGCCAGCAGTGAAGAGTACCGTGTGGCGAACCGTGGCGGCAGTACAATGAACACTGAAGCTTTCTTT	CASSEEYRVANRGGSTMNTEAFF
TRBV2	TRBJ2-1	TRBD1	.	TGTGCCAGCAGTGCCACAGGGGCGGTGAATGAGCAGTTCTTC	CASSATGAVNEQFF
TRBV29-1	TRBJ2-3	TRBD2	once	TGCAGCGTCGCAACTTCTCAGACTAGCGGCACAGATACGCAGTATTTT	CSVATSQTSGTDTQYF
TRBV6-4	TRBJ2-5	TRBD2	.	TGTGCCAGGAGAAGCGGGAGATGGGAGACCCAGTACTTC	CARRSGRWETQYF
TRBV5-1	TRBJ2-3	TRBD2	once	TGCGCCAGCAGCTTGGGCACTAGCGGGAGTGCAGATACGCAGTATTTT	CASSLGTSGSADTQYF
TRBV11-3	TRBJ2-1	TRBD1	.	TGTGCCAGCAGCTTAGGGCGACAGGGTATGACCGATGAGCAGTTCTTC	CASSLGRQGMTDEQFF
TRBV7-6	TRBJ2-2	.	.	TGTGCCAGCAGCTTAGCATCTTCCGGGAACACCGGGGAGCTGTTTTTT	CASSLASSGNTGELFF
TRBV7-8	TRBJ2-2	TRBD2	many	TGTGCCAGCAGCTTAAGTAGCGGGCGACCGAACACCGGGGAGCTGTTTTTT	CASSLSSGRPNTGELFF
TRBV24-1	TRBJ2-1	TRBD2	.	TGTGCCACCAGTGACCCTAAGCGGGAGTACTGGAATGAGCAGTTCTTC	CATSDPKREYWNEQFF
TRBV11-2	TRBJ2-3	TRBD1	.	TGTGCCAGCAGCACCCAGACAGGGGGCAAAGGCTATACGCAGTATTTT	CASSTQTGGKGYTQYF
TRBV28	TRBJ2-2	.	.	TGTGCCACGTGCAACGGGGGGCAGGTCGGGGAGCTGTTTTTT	CATCNGGQVGELFF
TRBV19	TRBJ2-7	TRBD1	.	TGTGCCAGTAGTATTCGACAGGGGACCTACGAGCAGTACTTC	CASSIRQGTYEQYF
TRBV27	TRBJ1-4	.	once	TGTGCCAGCAGTTTAAGGTCAGGGGTTCCTGCAACTAATGAAAAACTGTTTTTT	CASSLRSGVPATNEKLFF
TRBV7-2	TRBJ2-6	.	.	TGTGCCAGCAGCTTTCGTTATACTGGGGCCAACGTCCTGACTTTC	CASSFRYTGANVLTF
TRBV2	TRBJ2-5	TRBD2	.	TGTGCCAGCACTGGGACTAGCGGGAGCGAGACCCAGTACTTC	CASTGTSGSETQYF
TRBV5-1	TRBJ2-5	.	few	TGCGCCAGCAGCTTAAAAGAGGGTTCCTTTCAAGAGACCCAGTACTTC	CASSLKEGSFQETQYF
TRBV9	TRBJ1-5	.	.	TGTGCCAGCAGCACCTCGGGGGGGGCAGGACAGCCCCAGCATTTT	CASSTSGGAGQPQHF
TRBV28	TRBJ2-1	TRBD2	.	TGTGCCAGCAGTTACCTAGCGGGAGGCCCCAATGAGCAGTTCTTC	CASSYLAGGPNEQFF
TRBV5-1	TRBJ2-3	TRBD2	.	TGCGCCAGCTCCGAAGGACTAGCGACACCCACAGATACGCAGTATTTT	CASSEGLATPTDTQYF
TRBV6-5	TRBJ1-1	.	once	TGTGCCAGCGGCAGAATGAACACTGAAGCTTTCTTT	CASGRMNTEAFF
TRBV19	TRBJ2-2	TRBD2	.	TGTGCCAGTACGGGAGCGGGAGGCCTAAGGACCGGGGAGCTGTTTTTT	CASTGAGGLRTGELFF
TRBV11-2	TRBJ2-1	.	.	TGTGCCAGCAGCCCCTTTCGGGGGGCTAGCTCCTACAATGAGCAGTTCTTC	CASSPFRGASSYNEQFF
TRBV5-1	TRBJ1-6	.	.	TGCGCCAGCAGCTTGGAGGGGGGGAATAATTCACCCCTCCACTTT	CASSLEGGNNSPLHF